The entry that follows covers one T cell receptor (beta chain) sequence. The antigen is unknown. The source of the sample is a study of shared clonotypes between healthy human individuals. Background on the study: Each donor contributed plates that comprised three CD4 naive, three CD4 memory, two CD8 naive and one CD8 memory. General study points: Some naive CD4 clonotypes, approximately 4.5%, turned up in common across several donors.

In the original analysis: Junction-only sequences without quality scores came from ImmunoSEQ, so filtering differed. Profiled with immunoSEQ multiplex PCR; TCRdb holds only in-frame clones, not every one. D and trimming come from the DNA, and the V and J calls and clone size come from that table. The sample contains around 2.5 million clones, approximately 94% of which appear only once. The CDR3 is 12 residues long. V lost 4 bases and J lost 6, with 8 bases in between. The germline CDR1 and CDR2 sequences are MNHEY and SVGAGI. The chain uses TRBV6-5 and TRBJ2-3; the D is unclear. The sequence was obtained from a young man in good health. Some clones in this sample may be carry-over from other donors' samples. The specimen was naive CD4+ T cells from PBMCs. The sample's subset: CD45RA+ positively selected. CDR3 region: CASSSRLDTQYF. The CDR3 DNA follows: TGTGCCAGCAGTTCCCGTTTGGATACGCAGTATTTT.